This TCR beta chain was found in a study of T-cell reconstitution after alpha-beta-depleted transplantation in children. During its preparation, the TCRbeta library received unique molecular identifiers. TCRdb reprocessed the PCR reads with MiXCR, giving one entry per CDR3 protein. This table has approximately 590,000 distinct CDR3 sequences, about 10% appearing once. This clonotype was picked up a small number of times. The V end lost 4 bases, the J end lost 13 bases, and 11 bases lay between the germline ends. Germline CDR1 is SQVTM and CDR2 is ANQGSEA. This CDR3 has 10 amino acids. The receptor's source is a human donor who donated a stem cell graft to a child with acute myeloid leukemia. This chain joins TRBV29-1 and TRBJ2-1; D is perhaps TRBD1 or TRBD2 (5 bases each). The source material was PBMCs from the stem cell graft donor, sampled from the stem cell graft. In DNA, the CDR3 is TGCAGCGTTGGGTGGGACCCCCAGTTCTTC. It yields the protein CSVGWDPQFF.